A single sample gave rise to the 3 T cell receptor beta chains below, sequenced in a study of beta chain features in type 1 diabetes. Study findings and constraints: There was a moderate but significant shortening of TCRB CDR3s in all four CD4+ subsets of Type 1 diabetes patients.

No antigen has been assigned to these receptors. Since all of the isolated RNA was reverse transcribed, expressed TCRB transcripts were what got sequenced. Clones were sequenced by immunoSEQ multiplex PCR, and TCRdb holds only the in-frame ones, with some missing. The data hold hundreds of thousands of clones, with approximately 10% observed a single time. Specimen: central memory CD4+ T cells from blood. These receptors came from a man aged 25-45 years with type 1 diabetes.

This clone was seen many times. The chain carries TRBV6-4 and TRBJ1-5; D is uncertain. V lost 5 bases, J lost 5 bases, and 10 bases lay in between. This CDR3 is 13 amino acids long. Per germline, CDR1 MRHNA and CDR2 SNTAGT. CDR3 in amino acids: CASSFGEDQPQHF. The CDR3 region has the DNA TGTGCCAGCAGTTTTGGGGAGGATCAGCCCCAGCATTTT.

The CDR3, as DNA: TGTGCCTGTGGGGGACCCTCTAGCAATCAGCCCCAGCATTTT. As protein: CACGGPSSNQPQHF. The V call is TRBV30, the J call TRBJ1-5; TRBD1 might be the D (5 bases). The CDR3 is 14 amino acids. Trimming pared 6 bases from V and 0 bases from J, leaving 12 bases between. The germline gives CDR1 GTSNPN, CDR2 SVGIG (reference sequence).

This clone was detected ten times or more. This chain joins TRBV18 and TRBJ2-2; no definite D call. CDR1 and CDR2 from the germline V gene are KGHSH and LQKENI. The CDR3 totals 13 residues. V gave up 2 bases and J gave up 7 bases, with 8 bases separating them. The CDR3 spells CASSPRVRGELFF. The CDR3, as DNA: TGTGCCAGCTCACCAAGGGTCCGCGGGGAGCTGTTTTTT.